These 15 T cell receptor beta chains originate from one sample sequenced in a study of blood T cell repertoires in COVID-19. The data were produced by immunoSEQ multiplex PCR, yet TCRdb's version contains in-frame clones alone and is incomplete. The sample lists under 30,000 clones; approximately 86% were seen once. Sequencing used peripheral blood. The receptors shown here come from a human donor with acute or convalescent COVID-19. The donor label of this sample is uncertain.

The rearrangement uses TRBV5-4 and TRBJ2-7, with TRBD2 matching 13 bases. CDR1 SGHNT and CDR2 YYREEE come from the germline V gene (reference sequence). The CDR3 contains 15 residues. The V gene end was trimmed by 4 bases and the J gene end by 9 bases; junction bases not matched to a gene: 10. CDR3 DNA: TGTGCCAGCAGCCGAATGGGACTAGCGGGATATGGGCAGTACTTC. Its translation is CASSRMGLAGYGQYF.

This rearrangement joins TRBV27 to TRBJ1-4; D is perhaps TRBD1 (6 bases). There are 13 residues in the CDR3. The germline V gene encodes CDR1 MNHEY and CDR2 SMNVEV (reference sequence). The V gene lost 5 bases and the J gene lost 13 bases, with 17 bases spanning the gap. CDR3 sequence reads: CASSARQAARLFF. For the CDR3, the DNA is TGTGCCAGCAGTGCCCGACAGGCTGCCCGACTGTTTTTT. Variable domain in full (rest from reference TRBV27 and TRBJ1-4): EAQVTQNPRYLITVTGKKLTVTCSQNMNHEYMSWYRQDPGLGLRQIYYSMNVEVTDKGDVPEGYKVSRKEKRNFPLILESPSPNQTSLYFCASSARQAARLFFGSGTQLSVL.

This sequence joins TRBV9 and TRBJ2-3; TRBD2 matches at 9 bases. J was trimmed by 1 base and V by 0 bases; bases with no gene match: 12. This CDR3 contains 19 residues. CDR1 and CDR2 (germline): SGDLS, YYNGEE. The CDR3 DNA reads TGTGCCAGCAGCGTAGTAGGTAGCGGGGGAGCCAGCGGCACAGATACGCAGTATTTT. Translated, it gives CASSVVGSGGASGTDTQYF.

V is TRBV7-3 and J is TRBJ2-1; 9 bases are shared with TRBD2. The junction had 3 bases not matched to a gene; V was cut back by 3 bases and J by 3 bases. CDR3 size: 15 residues. The germline V gene has CDR1 SGHTA and CDR2 FQGTGA. The CDR3 spells CASSLGLAYYNEQFF. CDR3 bases: TGTGCCAGCAGCTTGGGACTAGCTTACTACAATGAGCAGTTCTTC.

V usage is TRBV24-1 and J usage is TRBJ2-3, with D maybe TRBD1 (5 bases). Germline-derived CDR1 and CDR2 are KGHDR and SFDVKD. V was clipped by 4 bases and J by 4 bases, with 14 bases between them. The CDR3 has 15 amino acids. CDR3 DNA sequence: TGTGCCACCAGTGACAGGGCAATGGGTGCAGATACGCAGTATTTT. Translation: CATSDRAMGADTQYF.

This clone was seen just once. The chain links TRBV29-1 to TRBJ1-1; 9 positions agree with TRBD1. V lost 6 bases and J lost 5; bases outside the gene matches: 4. The CDR3 totals 12 residues. Germline V lookup: CDR1 SQVTM, CDR2 ANQGSEA. CDR3 in amino acids: CSVADRGTEAFF. The CDR3 coding sequence is TGCAGCGTCGCGGACAGGGGAACTGAAGCTTTCTTT.

This chain links TRBV3-1 (or the pseudogene TRBV3-2) with TRBJ2-7, with 7 bases matching TRBD2. Germline assignment: CDR1 LGHDT and CDR2 YNNKEL (reference sequence). V shed 2 bases, J shed 2 bases, and the junction held 9 bases outside the gene matches. The CDR3 runs 16 residues. Here the CDR3 reads CASSQPTGGPPYEQYF. In DNA, the CDR3 is TGTGCCAGCAGCCAACCGACGGGAGGACCTCCCTACGAGCAGTACTTC.

Sample share makes this clone medium-sized. The genes are TRBV27 and TRBJ2-7; 10 nucleotides align to TRBD2. V trimming: 5 bases; J trimming: 6 bases; junction bases outside the gene matches: 4. The CDR3 contains 13 residues. The germline gives CDR1 MNHEY, CDR2 SMNVEV (reference sequence). The chain's CDR3 is CASSLAGASEQYF. Here the CDR3 DNA reads TGTGCCAGCAGTCTAGCGGGAGCGTCCGAGCAGTACTTC.

CDR3 protein: CASSQPGQGGGYTF. DNA of the CDR3: TGCGCCAGCAGCCAACCCGGACAGGGAGGCGGCTACACCTTC. This chain connects TRBV4-1 to TRBJ1-2; 8 nucleotides match TRBD1. The germline gives CDR1 MGHRA, CDR2 YSYEKL. V lost 2 bases and J lost 8; bases outside the gene matches: 7. The CDR3 is 14 residues long.

This rearrangement joins TRBV2 to TRBJ2-7; D is possibly TRBD2 (6 bases). V gave up 7 bases and J gave up 5 bases, with 18 bases separating them. Per germline, CDR1 SNHLY and CDR2 FYNNEI. The CDR3 contains 14 residues. DNA of the CDR3: TGTGCCAGCAACCTCGGGACTTCCTTCCACGAGCAGTACTTC. This translates into CASNLGTSFHEQYF.

The J gene is TRBJ2-1, the V gene TRBV24-1; tentative D call: TRBD2 (6 bases). The CDR3 is 18 amino acids. The germline gives CDR1 KGHDR, CDR2 SFDVKD. Deletions cut 2 bases from V and 2 bases from J, with 18 bases between. CDR3 region: CATSDSSGSWMAYNEQFF. Here the CDR3 DNA reads TGTGCCACCAGTGATTCAAGCGGGTCCTGGATGGCCTACAATGAGCAGTTCTTC.

The chain combines TRBV7-2 with TRBJ1-2; 7 bases line up with TRBD1. The germline V gene encodes CDR1 SGHTA and CDR2 FQGNSA. Trimming took 4 bases from V and 5 from J; bases not matched to a gene: 7. This CDR3 is 14 amino acids long. The CDR3 loop reads CASSSPGTEYGYTF. The CDR3 region has the DNA TGTGCCAGCAGCTCCCCCGGGACAGAATATGGCTACACCTTC. The full variable domain, rest sourced from reference TRBV7-2 and TRBJ1-2, is GAGVSQSPSNKVTEKGKDVELRCDPISGHTALYWYRQSLGQGLEFLIYFQGNSAPDKSGLPSDRFSAERTGGSVSTLTIQRTQQEDSAVYLCASSSPGTEYGYTFGSGTRLTVV.

The rearrangement links TRBV9 to TRBJ2-5, with 9 bases lining up with TRBD1. V gave up 4 bases and J gave up 2 bases; unmatched junction bases: 6. This CDR3 contains 15 residues. Germline CDR1 and CDR2: SGDLS and YYNGEE. The chain's CDR3 is CASSTAGTGQETQYF. The CDR3 coding sequence is TGTGCCAGCAGCACGGCCGGGACAGGGCAAGAGACCCAGTACTTC.

The chain is built from TRBV6-5 and TRBJ2-3; TRBD1 matches at 12 bases. The V segment lost 6 bases and the J segment 5 bases; nucleotides outside the gene matches: 6. From germline, CDR1 is MNHEY and CDR2 SVGAGI. The CDR3 contains 15 residues. For the CDR3, the DNA is TGTGCCAGCAGACCGGGGGACAGGGGGCAAGATACGCAGTATTTT. Residues: CASRPGDRGQDTQYF.

The V and J genes are TRBV19 and TRBJ2-7, with TRBD2 identical over 7 bases. Germline V gene sequence: CDR1 LNHDA, CDR2 SQIVND (reference sequence). The trim removed 3 bases at V and 3 bases at J, leaving 5 bases unmatched. The CDR3 spans 14 residues. In DNA, the CDR3 is TGTGCCAGTAGTATGGCGGGGGTAAGCTACGAGCAGTACTTC. It is translated as CASSMAGVSYEQYF.